The 26 T cell receptor beta chains listed next were all sequenced from one sample in a study of CXCR3-negative and CXCR3-positive naive CD8 T cells. Each TRB cDNA library was prepared by 5' RACE (with UMI labels). After re-calling the 5' RACE reads, TCRdb lists one entry per CDR3 protein, DNA absent. This sample's table has about 48,000 distinct CDR3 sequences. Sequenced: memory CD8+ T cells from blood. The receptors shown here come from a human donor in good health. Some clones in this sample may be carry-over from other donors' samples.

The rearrangement joins TRBV15 to TRBJ1-1; TCRdb returns TRBD1, unconfirmable since there is no DNA. This CDR3 spans 13 amino acids. Germline-derived CDR1 and CDR2 are LNHNV and YYDKDF (reference sequence). The CDR3 sequence is CATSNSDRGEAFF.

This chain connects TRBV5-5 to TRBJ1-1. Germline values: CDR1 SGHKS, CDR2 YYEKEE (reference sequence). The CDR3 is 13 residues long. This CDR3 is CASSLWGTDEAFF.

The chain couples TRBV29-1 to TRBJ2-2; there is no DNA to check the TCRdb D call of TRBD2. Germline V lookup: CDR1 SQVTM, CDR2 ANQGSEA. CDR3 length: 16 amino acids. CDR3 in amino acids: CSAPVTSGGATGELFF.

The chain links TRBV28 to TRBJ1-4; lacking DNA, the TRBD1 call made by TCRdb goes unchecked. CDR1 is MDHEN and CDR2 is SYDVKM in the germline V gene. The CDR3 is 13 residues long. CDR3 sequence reads: CASSLYPGQELFF. Complete variable domain (other parts from reference TRBV28 and TRBJ1-4): DVKVTQSSRYLVKRTGEKVFLECVQDMDHENMFWYRQDPGLGLRLIYFSYDVKMKEKGDIPEGYSVSREKKERFSLILESASTNQTSMYLCASSLYPGQELFFGSGTQLSVL.

The CDR3 loop reads CASSPQDRGRYEQYF. The gene calls are TRBV23-1 and TRBJ2-7; TCRdb calls TRBD1, which cannot be checked without DNA. TRBV23-1 carries the ORF label, with uncertain function. CDR3 length: 15 residues.

This rearrangement joins TRBV4-3 to TRBJ2-4; TCRdb reports TRBD2, a call that lacks DNA to check it against. Germline V gene data show CDR1 as LGHNA and CDR2 as YSLEER. The length of the CDR3 is 13 residues. CDR3 sequence: CASSQKLEDIQYF.

This chain links TRBV4-2 with TRBJ2-2; TCRdb proposes TRBD1, but this gene call is untestable without DNA. CDR1 is LGHNA and CDR2 is YNFKEQ in the germline V gene. This CDR3 is built from 15 residues. This chain's CDR3 is CASSQTDGGAGELFF.

The chain has TRBV28 and TRBJ2-1; the D gene TCRdb calls, TRBD2, cannot be checked with no DNA. Looked up from germline, CDR1 is MDHEN and CDR2 is SYDVKM. The CDR3 sequence is 12 residues long. The CDR3 sequence is CASYSGGTEQFF.

The V call is TRBV28, the J call TRBJ1-1; lacking DNA, the TRBD1 call made by TCRdb goes unchecked. The CDR3 extends over 14 amino acids. Germline lookup yields CDR1 MDHEN and CDR2 SYDVKM. The CDR3 here is CASRWGRMNTEAFF.

The chain combines TRBV7-2 with TRBJ2-7; TCRdb gives TRBD1 as the D gene, but with no DNA this cannot be confirmed. The CDR3 runs 18 residues. The germline V gene has CDR1 SGHTA and CDR2 FQGNSA. CDR3: CASSLVHVAGAPQYEQYF.

The chain is built from TRBV10-3 and TRBJ2-7; the TRBD2 assignment by TCRdb is unverifiable without DNA. The CDR3 consists of 16 residues. Germline-derived CDR1 and CDR2 are ENHRY and SYGVKD. The CDR3 reads CAISESDGPEVYEQYF.

The V gene is TRBV21-1, the J gene TRBJ1-5. TRBV21-1 is a pseudogene segment. The CDR3 contains 12 residues. The CDR3 spells CASSRGGQPQHF.

V gene TRBV29-1 combines with J gene TRBJ2-2; absent DNA, TCRdb's TRBD2 call cannot be checked. The CDR3 runs 14 residues. CDR1 is SQVTM, CDR2 ANQGSEA, per germline. The CDR3 loop is CSVPLGLSTGELFF.

The genes are TRBV11-1 and TRBJ2-7; TCRdb selects TRBD1, and the lack of DNA leaves this call unchecked. Germline V gene sequence: CDR1 SGHAT, CDR2 FQDESV (reference sequence). The CDR3 is made up of 15 amino acids. The CDR3 sequence: CASSSTRQGPYEQYF.

The V call is TRBV11-2, the J call TRBJ2-1; TCRdb gives TRBD1 as the D gene, but with no DNA this cannot be confirmed. The CDR3 sequence is 15 residues long. Looked up from germline, CDR1 is SGHAT and CDR2 is FQNNGV. The CDR3 sequence is CASSFTGVSYNEQFF. Complete variable domain (other parts from reference TRBV11-2 and TRBJ2-1): EAGVAQSPRYKIIEKRQSVAFWCNPISGHATLYWYQQILGQGPKLLIQFQNNGVVDDSQLPKDRFSAERLKGVDSTLKIQPAKLEDSAVYLCASSFTGVSYNEQFFGPGTRLTVL.

This chain connects TRBV6-6 to TRBJ2-7; TCRdb designates TRBD1, a call that cannot be tested without DNA. This CDR3 comprises 15 residues. CDR1 is MNHNY and CDR2 is SVGAGI in the germline V gene (reference sequence). CDR3 loop: CASAFTGDISYEQYF.

V usage is TRBV7-8 and J usage is TRBJ2-5. The CDR3 is made up of 11 amino acids. CDR1 SGHVS and CDR2 FQNEAQ come from the germline V gene. The CDR3 spells CASSLSKPQYF.

The rearrangement links TRBV6-5 to TRBJ1-6; without DNA, the TCRdb call of TRBD1 cannot be checked. Germline V lookup: CDR1 MNHEY, CDR2 SVGAGI. The CDR3 loop spans 15 amino acids. The CDR3 sequence: CASSISRGYNSPLHF.

The J gene is TRBJ2-5, the V gene TRBV5-6; TCRdb reports TRBD2, a call that lacks DNA to check it against. Germline-derived CDR1 and CDR2 are SGHDT and YYEEEE. CDR3 length: 14 amino acids. The CDR3 reads CASSLGGRRETQYF.

The chain couples TRBV5-4 to TRBJ2-1; TCRdb names TRBD1, which stays unverified in the absence of DNA. The germline gives CDR1 SGHNT, CDR2 YYREEE (reference sequence). The CDR3 covers 15 residues. CDR3 protein: CASSWGVPSTNEQFF.

The CDR3: CASSQGDTYEQYF. The chain carries TRBV4-1 and TRBJ2-7; the D call of TRBD1 rests on TCRdb alone, since no DNA is present to check it. The CDR3 has 13 amino acids. Looked up from germline, CDR1 is MGHRA and CDR2 is YSYEKL.

The chain links TRBV6-2 or TRBV6-3 to TRBJ2-1; TCRdb's D gene call, TRBD1, goes unchecked for lack of DNA. CDR1 is MNHEY and CDR2 is SVGEGT in the germline V gene. The CDR3 extends over 17 amino acids. The chain's CDR3 is CASSHAPKEQGWNEQFF.

V is TRBV6-2 or TRBV6-3 and J is TRBJ2-7. CDR1 and CDR2 (germline): MNHEY, SVGEGT. This CDR3 comprises 13 residues. This CDR3 is CASSLTENYEQYF.

The chain has TRBV7-6 and TRBJ2-3. Germline values: CDR1 SGHVS, CDR2 FNYEAQ. This CDR3 region has 12 residues. The CDR3 sequence is CASSSEADTQYF. Supplemented by reference TRBV7-6 and TRBJ2-3, the full variable domain reads GAGVSQSPRYKVTKRGQDVALRCDPISGHVSLYWYRQALGQGPEFLTYFNYEAQQDKSGLPNDRFSAERPEGSISTLTIQRTEQRDSAMYRCASSSEADTQYFGPGTRLTVL.

The chain uses TRBV9 and TRBJ1-1; with no DNA, the TCRdb D assignment of TRBD1 cannot be verified. The CDR3 spans 17 residues. The germline V gene encodes CDR1 SGDLS and CDR2 YYNGEE. This CDR3 is CASSVGPRTGTNTEAFF.

This clonotype is labeled medium-sized based on frequency. The V gene is TRBV15, the J gene TRBJ2-3; TCRdb returns TRBD2, unconfirmable since there is no DNA. The CDR3 loop spans 15 amino acids. Germline V gene lookup returns CDR1 LNHNV and CDR2 YYDKDF (reference sequence). The CDR3 loop reads CATSGTSGGSDTQYF.